The rows below give T cell receptor beta chains drawn from one sample of a study of T cells in Graves' hyperthyroidism and ophthalmopathy. MiXCR was run by TCRdb on the multiplex PCR reads, yielding one entry per CDR3 protein. The data show approximately 690,000 distinct CDR3 sequences, less than 25% seen once. What was sequenced was blood. These receptors all stem from a man aged 25 to 40 with Graves' ophthalmopathy. CDR3s include the opening cysteine and the closing phenylalanine or tryptophan.

j_call | v_call | cdr3_aa
TRBJ2-3 | TRBV20-1 | CSARADTQYF
TRBJ2-5 | TRBV6-2/TRBV6-3 | CASSYPGLAGAETQYF
TRBJ1-1 | TRBV6-1 | CASSDTTEAFF
TRBJ2-3 | TRBV10-3 | CAISGSLNPPTDTQYF
TRBJ1-2 | TRBV29-1 | CSVDWGHYVGHTF
TRBJ2-1 | TRBV27 | CASSLYAASGAPREQFF
TRBJ2-7 | TRBV18 | CASSPDSERYF
TRBJ1-1 | TRBV29-1 | CSGTGWNTEAFF
TRBJ2-6 | TRBV15 | CATSRARGAGANVLTF
TRBJ2-5 | TRBV6-5 | CASSYLSGRGETQYF
TRBJ2-3 | TRBV12-3/TRBV12-4 | CASSARTSGEDTQYF
TRBJ2-1 | TRBV7-9 | CASSYRGGHNEQFF
TRBJ2-3 | TRBV28 | CASNPGAGESTDTQYF
TRBJ2-7 | TRBV6-1 | CASRPRGLAGYEQYF
TRBJ1-1 | TRBV5-5 | CASSPRDRRNTEAFF
TRBJ2-7 | TRBV20-1 | CSASTYEQYF
TRBJ2-7 | TRBV27 | CASSATSNSYEQYF
TRBJ1-1 | TRBV12-3/TRBV12-4 | CASQRGASEAFF
TRBJ1-1 | TRBV18 | CASSPLTEMNTEAFF
TRBJ2-3 | TRBV5-1 | CASSLQGAGADTQYF
TRBJ2-3 | TRBV5-5 | CASSLFGTGFTDTQYF
TRBJ2-5 | TRBV28 | CASRSSGEAQYF
TRBJ2-1 | TRBV5-1 | CASSLRSSYNEQFF
TRBJ1-2 | TRBV12-3/TRBV12-4 | CASSSPEGAGYGYTF
TRBJ2-5 | TRBV28 | CASSLFGREETQYF
TRBJ1-5 | TRBV24-1 | CATSDLGAGNQPQHF
TRBJ1-1 | TRBV7-8 | CASSLGEGRTEAFF
TRBJ2-5 | TRBV30 | CAWSVFAGEETQYF
TRBJ1-5 | TRBV28 | CASSFRDRGLYQPQHF
TRBJ2-7 | TRBV7-3 | CASSLTAGVAEQYF
TRBJ1-2 | TRBV5-1 | CASSLDPTGQKTNGYTF
TRBJ2-1 | TRBV7-9 | CASSSTGGRLSNEQFF